The 26 T cell receptor beta chains in this list originate from one sample, sequenced in a study of cytomegalovirus exposure and HLA in healthy donors. Data came from immunoSEQ multiplex PCR; TCRdb stores just in-frame clones and leaves some out. The table includes about 110,000 clones, around 85% detected once. The source material was PBMCs. These receptors all come from a woman between 18 and 30 years old in good health and CMV-seronegative.

J is TRBJ2-5 and V is TRBV29-1, with a weak D call TRBD2 (5 bases). This CDR3 has 12 residues. Per the germline V gene, CDR1 is SQVTM and CDR2 is ANQGSEA. The ends were cut back, 4 bases at V and 5 bases at J, with 11 bases in the middle. The DNA for the CDR3 is TGCAGCGTTGTGGGGAGCGACGAGACCCAGTACTTC. This gives the protein CSVVGSDETQYF.

This clone was counted a single time. CDR3 in DNA: TGTGCCACCCGAGCGGGGAGCTACACAGATACGCAGTATTTT. This gives the protein CATRAGSYTDTQYF. V usage is TRBV2 and J usage is TRBJ2-3; 7 bases map to TRBD2. Trimming took 10 bases from V and 2 from J; bases not matched to a gene: 9. The CDR3 covers 14 residues. Germline loops: CDR1 SNHLY, CDR2 FYNNEI.

The rearrangement links TRBV9 to TRBJ1-2; 7 bases are shared with TRBD1. J gave up 8 bases and V 0 bases, and 10 bases lay outside the gene matches. The germline gives CDR1 SGDLS, CDR2 YYNGEE. The CDR3 runs to 15 residues. The CDR3 is CASSVGDSPSGGYTF. Written as DNA, the CDR3 is TGTGCCAGCAGCGTAGGGGACAGTCCCTCAGGGGGCTACACCTTC.

CDR3 amino acids: CAGSRGGSNQPQHF. The DNA of the CDR3 is TGTGCCGGAAGTAGGGGGGGAAGCAATCAGCCCCAGCATTTT. V gene TRBV28 combines with J gene TRBJ1-5; D possibly corresponds to TRBD1 (6 bases). Germline V CDR1 and CDR2: MDHEN, SYDVKM. The CDR3 sequence is 14 residues long. Trimming left V 11 bases short and J 1 base short, with 15 bases between.

This clone was picked up one time. DNA for the CDR3: TGTGCCAGCAGGGACTGGTGGGGGGACACTGAAGCTTTCTTT. Its protein is CASRDWWGDTEAFF. This chain links TRBV27 with TRBJ1-1; tentatively, D is TRBD1 (5 bases). The germline CDR1 and CDR2 sequences are MNHEY and SMNVEV (reference sequence). The CDR3 sequence is 14 residues long. V dropped 6 bases and J dropped 3 bases, with 14 bases sitting between them.

The CDR3 reads CASSEMGQGNGEQFF. For the CDR3, the DNA is TGCGCCAGCAGTGAGATGGGACAGGGTAACGGCGAGCAGTTCTTC. J is TRBJ2-1 and V is TRBV10-1; 9 nucleotides match TRBD1. The CDR3 has 15 amino acids. CDR1 is WNHNN, CDR2 SYGVQD, per germline (reference sequence). V lost 2 bases to trimming and J lost 10 bases; unmatched junction nucleotides: 9.

Details on this clone: Other nucleotide sequences in the sample specify the same CDR3. The chain combines TRBV5-1 with TRBJ1-3; the D gene is possibly TRBD1 (6 bases). Germline V gene sequence: CDR1 SGHRS, CDR2 YFSETQ. Trimming left V 4 bases short and J 1 base short, with 9 bases between. This CDR3 region has 14 residues. CDR3 bases: TGCGCCAGCAGCCTAGGACAGTCTGGAAACACCATATATTTT. Its translation is CASSLGQSGNTIYF.

The V call is TRBV30, the J call TRBJ2-1; TRBD2 aligns across 9 bases. Germline-derived CDR1 and CDR2 are GTSNPN and SVGIG (reference sequence). V lost 4 bases to trimming and J lost 8 bases; unmatched junction nucleotides: 6. This CDR3 contains 13 residues. CDR3: CAWTAGGRHEQFF. DNA of the CDR3: TGTGCCTGGACGGCGGGGGGGCGGCATGAGCAGTTCTTC.

This clone was seen only a few times. The rearrangement joins TRBV6-5 to TRBJ1-6; TRBD1 agrees at 9 bases. The CDR3 consists of 14 residues. CDR1 is MNHEY, CDR2 SVGAGI, per germline. V was pared by 7 bases and J by 5 bases, with 3 bases of the junction left unmatched. CDR3 loop: CASTGTGNNSPLHF. For the CDR3, the DNA is TGTGCCAGCACCGGGACAGGGAATAATTCACCCCTCCACTTT.

This chain links TRBV11-2 with TRBJ2-7; weak D call: TRBD2 (6 bases). CDR1 and CDR2 from the germline V gene are SGHAT and FQNNGV. The CDR3 extends over 14 amino acids. V gave up 5 bases and J gave up 5 bases, with 16 bases separating them. CDR3 sequence (DNA): TGTGCCAGCAGCCTTCTCCGGGGAGGCGACGAGCAGTACTTC. Translation: CASSLLRGGDEQYF.

The chain recombines TRBV7-9 with TRBJ2-7, with TRBD1 matching over 11 bases. The junction had 1 base not matched to a gene; V was cut back by 5 bases and J by 4 bases. The CDR3 covers 13 residues. Germline V gene lookup returns CDR1 SEHNR and CDR2 FQNEAQ (reference sequence). CDR3 amino acids: CASSGTGGYEQYF. In DNA form, the CDR3 reads TGTGCCAGCAGCGGGACAGGGGGGTACGAGCAGTACTTC.

The chain links TRBV18 to TRBJ2-2; possible D gene TRBD2, 5 bases. There are 17 residues in the CDR3. V gave up 0 bases and J gave up 1 base, with 12 bases separating them. Per the germline V gene, CDR1 is KGHSH and CDR2 is LQKENI. This CDR3 is CASSPPVGRGNTGELFF. The CDR3 DNA reads as TGTGCCAGCTCACCACCGGTGGGTCGGGGGAACACCGGGGAGCTGTTTTTT.

This rearrangement joins TRBV13 to TRBJ1-2; TRBD1 agrees at 8 bases. This CDR3 is 14 amino acids long. Unmatched junction bases numbered 6, after V lost 5 bases and J lost 4 bases. CDR1 and CDR2 from the germline V gene are PRHDT and FYEKMQ (reference sequence). CDR3 sequence: CASSGQGEGYGYTF. The CDR3 DNA reads as TGTGCCAGCAGCGGACAGGGTGAGGGCTATGGCTACACCTTC.

The gene calls are TRBV2 and TRBJ2-7, with D possibly being TRBD1 (5 bases). The CDR3 is 11 residues long. Germline V lookup: CDR1 SNHLY, CDR2 FYNNEI. Trimming took off 6 bases at V and 2 bases at J, with 5 bases between the two ends. CDR3 DNA: TGTGCCAGCAGGACAGCCTACGAGCAGTACTTC. As protein: CASRTAYEQYF.

The CDR3 region is CASSLAIGVGTEAFF. The CDR3 DNA sequence: TGCGCCAGCAGCTTGGCCATCGGGGTTGGTACTGAAGCTTTCTTT. The genes are TRBV5-1 and TRBJ1-1; D unresolved. Germline V lookup: CDR1 SGHRS, CDR2 YFSETQ. There are 15 residues in the CDR3. V lost 0 bases and J 5 bases, leaving 14 bases between the germline ends.

The chain joins TRBV9 to TRBJ1-3, with 10 positions matching TRBD1. The V segment lost 2 bases and the J segment 8 bases; nucleotides outside the gene matches: 13. CDR3 length equals 17 residues. Germline V gene lookup returns CDR1 SGDLS and CDR2 YYNGEE. The CDR3 loop reads CASSVSGTGAQGDTIYF. DNA for the CDR3: TGTGCCAGCAGCGTCTCCGGGACAGGGGCGCAAGGAGACACCATATATTTT.

The chain uses TRBV29-1 and TRBJ1-2; perhaps TRBD1 as D (6 bases). CDR3 length equals 12 residues. V was trimmed by 4 bases and J by 8 bases, leaving 14 bases between them. Germline V CDR1 and CDR2: SQVTM, ANQGSEA. The CDR3 bases are TGCAGCGTTGTCGAGGGGGTCCTGGGCTACACCTTC. Amino acid sequence: CSVVEGVLGYTF. The variable domain in full, completed from reference TRBV29-1 and TRBJ1-2, reads SAVISQKPSRDICQRGTSLTIQCQVDSQVTMMFWYRQQPGQSLTLIATANQGSEATYESGFVIDKFPISRPNLTFSTLTVSNMSPEDSSIYLCSVVEGVLGYTFGSGTRLTVV.

CDR3 residues: CASSLGGGSGTDTQYF. DNA for the CDR3: TGCGCCAGCAGCTTGGGGGGGGGCTCGGGCACAGATACGCAGTATTTT. The J gene is TRBJ2-3, the V gene TRBV5-1, with D perhaps TRBD2 (7 bases). This CDR3 spans 16 amino acids. The ends were cut back, 0 bases at V and 1 base at J, with 12 bases in the middle. Germline lookup yields CDR1 SGHRS and CDR2 YFSETQ.

The chain uses TRBV30 and TRBJ1-6; D call uncertain. The V gene lost 1 base and the J gene lost 8 bases, with 9 bases spanning the gap. Germline CDR1 is GTSNPN and CDR2 is SVGIG (reference sequence). The CDR3 is 13 residues long. CDR3 loop: CAWSERVDSPLHF. CDR3 in DNA: TGTGCCTGGAGTGAGAGGGTTGATTCACCCCTCCACTTT.

The genes are TRBV10-3 and TRBJ1-1; tentatively, D is TRBD1 (6 bases). Per germline, CDR1 ENHRY and CDR2 SYGVKD. The CDR3 covers 12 residues. V lost 5 bases and J 6 bases, leaving 10 bases between the germline ends. CDR3 residues: CAISTQGSEAFF. The CDR3 DNA follows: TGTGCCATCAGTACACAGGGCTCTGAAGCTTTCTTT.

The rearrangement uses TRBV6-1 and TRBJ2-3, with 7 nucleotides matching TRBD2. The CDR3 contains 15 residues. Germline loops: CDR1 MNHNS, CDR2 SASEGT. Trimming removed 3 bases from V and 4 bases from J; junction bases left unmatched: 7. CDR3 protein: CASSDWRGGADTQYF. The CDR3 DNA follows: TGTGCCAGCAGTGATTGGCGCGGGGGTGCAGATACGCAGTATTTT.

This clone was detected only once. The chain employs TRBV18 and TRBJ1-5; TRBD1 is a possible D gene (5 bases). The CDR3 is made up of 18 amino acids. Trimming took off 3 bases at V and 0 bases at J, with 18 bases between the two ends. From germline, CDR1 is KGHSH and CDR2 LQKENI. The CDR3 reads CASSPSAPGVGSNQPQHF. In nucleotides, the CDR3 is TGTGCCAGCTCACCCTCCGCTCCGGGGGTTGGTAGCAATCAGCCCCAGCATTTT.

CDR3 sequence reads: CASSQDPPTYNSPLHF. The CDR3 DNA reads TGCGCCAGCAGCCAAGACCCCCCAACCTATAATTCACCCCTCCACTTT. The V and J genes are TRBV4-1 and TRBJ1-6; no definite D call. Trimming shortened V by 0 bases and J by 2 bases, and 8 bases separated the two germline ends. This CDR3 contains 16 residues. Germline CDR1 and CDR2: MGHRA and YSYEKL.

The chain combines TRBV19 with TRBJ1-4; no firm D call. The germline V gene has CDR1 LNHDA and CDR2 SQIVND (reference sequence). The ends were cut back, 8 bases at V and 8 bases at J, with 15 bases in the middle. This CDR3 is 13 amino acids long. The DNA for the CDR3 is TGTGCCAGTCCCTTCCATACAGAGGAAAAACTGTTTTTT. This codes for CASPFHTEEKLFF.

The chain is built from TRBV6-1 and TRBJ2-5; tentative D call: TRBD1 (6 bases). The ends were cut back, 10 bases at V and 1 base at J, with 13 bases in the middle. Per germline, CDR1 MNHNS and CDR2 SASEGT. The CDR3 runs 13 residues. CDR3 loop: CATSGQPQETQYF. CDR3 bases: TGTGCCACCTCTGGACAGCCCCAAGAGACCCAGTACTTC.

The V call is TRBV13, the J call TRBJ2-7, with D possibly TRBD2 on 5 matching bases. Germline V gene lookup returns CDR1 PRHDT and CDR2 FYEKMQ (reference sequence). CDR3 size: 14 residues. The germline V and J ends were trimmed by 1 base and 1 base, with 8 bases remaining between them. The CDR3 sequence: CASSLVGDSYEQYF. The DNA of the CDR3 is TGTGCCAGCAGCTTAGTCGGGGATTCCTACGAGCAGTACTTC. The entire variable domain, with the rest obtained from reference TRBV13 and TRBJ2-7, is as follows: AAGVIQSPRHLIKEKRETATLKCYPIPRHDTVYWYQQGPGQDPQFLISFYEKMQSDKGSIPDRFSAQQFSDYHSELNMSSLELGDSALYFCASSLVGDSYEQYFGPGTRLTVT.